Sequencing of this T cell receptor beta chain was carried out in a study of CD8+ T cells in alopecia areata. This CDR3 spans 12 amino acids. V lost 3 bases and J 4 bases, leaving 9 bases between the germline ends. Germline V lookup: CDR1 SQVTM, CDR2 ANQGSEA. The authors extracted RNA and reverse transcribed it into cDNA as the sequencing template. Clones were read by immunoSEQ multiplex PCR, and TCRdb kept only the in-frame ones, dropping some. This sample has 160,000 or so clones, with about 51% found just once. The material was CD8+ T cells sorted from blood, obtained at week 0. This TCR was sampled from a human donor with alopecia areata. The chain carries TRBV29-1 and TRBJ1-2; D is ambiguous. Written as DNA, the CDR3 is TGCAGCGTTGATAGTGGACCCTATGGCTACACCTTC. It specifies CSVDSGPYGYTF.